The source of this T cell receptor (beta chain) is a study of blood T cells in healthy people across ages. A J-beta primer mix and a sample-barcoded 5' primer were used in a second PCR of about 6 to 12 cycles. Each TCR beta cDNA got a 12-nucleotide random molecular identifier. TCRdb independently ran MiXCR on the 5' RACE reads; one entry per CDR3 protein. In the table there are hundreds of thousands of distinct CDR3 sequences, about 32% of which are singletons. The sample holds a few counts of this clonotype. The antigen is unknown. General observations from the study: Naive T cell percentage by flow cytometry tracked strongly with beta diversity. A roughly linear fall in TCR beta diversity per million T cells was seen with increasing age.

V trimming: 3 bases; J trimming: 9 bases; junction bases outside the gene matches: 14. This CDR3 is 15 amino acids long. From germline, CDR1 is SGHKS and CDR2 YYEKEE (reference sequence). The sequence came from a woman over 75 in good health. The chain couples TRBV5-5 to TRBJ1-1; 7 nucleotides align to TRBD1. Sequenced input: blood. DNA for the CDR3: TGTGCCAGCAGCTCACTGGGACAGCCCAGTGGGAAAGCTTTCTTT. Translating gives CASSSLGQPSGKAFF. The full variable domain, rest sourced from reference TRBV5-5 and TRBJ1-1, is DAGVTQSPTHLIKTRGQQVTLRCSPISGHKSVSWYQQVLGQGPQFIFQYYEKEERGRGNFPDRFSARQFPNYSSELNVNALLLGDSALYLCASSSLGQPSGKAFFGQGTRLTVV.